Given below is one T cell receptor (beta chain) in context. This sample was taken from a study of blood T cell repertoires in COVID-19. In the study overall: Some COVID-19 samples were acute and others convalescent; all came from the United States, Italy and Spain. PBMCs, B-cell-depleted T cells, or T cells provided the cDNA or gDNA that made up the material.

Original processing methods: For nucleated cells, counts were estimated from reference gene primer amplification. Sequencing was performed with immunoSEQ multiplex PCR; in TCRdb, only in-frame clones are kept and a portion is missing. V and J calls and clone size are copied from that table; D and trimming were computed from the DNA. Of about 140,000 clones listed, 78% are singletons. The V end was cut by 1 base, the J end by 4 bases, with 11 bases between. There are 14 residues in the CDR3. In germline, CDR1 is SGHNT, CDR2 YYREEE (reference sequence). The clonotype was recovered from a woman aged 55 to 70 with acute or convalescent COVID-19. The sequenced material came from peripheral blood. The V call is TRBV5-4, the J call TRBJ1-2; D remains ambiguous. The DNA for the CDR3 is TGTGCCAGCAGCTTGCGGGGTTTCGGCTATGGCTACACCTTC. Its translation is CASSLRGFGYGYTF.